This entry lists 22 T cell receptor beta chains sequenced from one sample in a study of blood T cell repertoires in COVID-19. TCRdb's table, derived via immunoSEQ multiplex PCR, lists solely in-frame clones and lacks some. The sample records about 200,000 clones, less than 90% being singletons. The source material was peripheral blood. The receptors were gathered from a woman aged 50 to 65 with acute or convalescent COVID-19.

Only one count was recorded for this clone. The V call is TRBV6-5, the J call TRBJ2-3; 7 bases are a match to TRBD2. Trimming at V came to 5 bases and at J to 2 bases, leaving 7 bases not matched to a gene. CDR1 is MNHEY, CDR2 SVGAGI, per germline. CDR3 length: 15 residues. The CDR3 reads CASSRERDFTDTQYF. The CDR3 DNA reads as TGTGCCAGCAGTCGGGAGCGGGATTTCACAGATACGCAGTATTTT.

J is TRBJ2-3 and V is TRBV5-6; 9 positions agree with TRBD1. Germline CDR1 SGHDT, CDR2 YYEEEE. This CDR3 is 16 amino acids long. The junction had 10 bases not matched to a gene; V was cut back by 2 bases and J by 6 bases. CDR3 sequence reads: CASSFPRDRVGDTQYF. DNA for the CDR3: TGTGCCAGCAGCTTCCCCCGGGACAGGGTGGGGGATACGCAGTATTTT.

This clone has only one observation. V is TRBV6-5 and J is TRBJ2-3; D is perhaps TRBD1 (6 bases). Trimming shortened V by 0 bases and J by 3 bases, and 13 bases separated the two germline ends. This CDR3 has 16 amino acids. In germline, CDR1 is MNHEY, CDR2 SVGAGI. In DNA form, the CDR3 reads TGTGCCAGCAGTTACTCTCCGGGACAAGAAACAGATACGCAGTATTTT. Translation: CASSYSPGQETDTQYF.

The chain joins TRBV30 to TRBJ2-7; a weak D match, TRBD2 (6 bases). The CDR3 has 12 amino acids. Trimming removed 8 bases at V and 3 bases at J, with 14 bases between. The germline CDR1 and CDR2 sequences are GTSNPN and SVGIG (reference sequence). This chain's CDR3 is CALERRGYEQYF. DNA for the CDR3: TGTGCCCTGGAGCGGAGGGGCTACGAGCAGTACTTC.

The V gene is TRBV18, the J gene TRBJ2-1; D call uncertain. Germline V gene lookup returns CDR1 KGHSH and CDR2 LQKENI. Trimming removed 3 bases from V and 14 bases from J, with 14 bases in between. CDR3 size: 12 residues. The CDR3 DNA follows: TGTGCCAGCTCACCGAATGAGGTAAGGAAGTTCTTC. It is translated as CASSPNEVRKFF.

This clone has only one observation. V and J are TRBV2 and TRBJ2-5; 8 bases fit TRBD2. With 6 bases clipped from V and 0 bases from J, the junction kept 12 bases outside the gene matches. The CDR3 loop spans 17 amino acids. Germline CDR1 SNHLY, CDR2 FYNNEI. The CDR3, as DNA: TGTGCCAGCAGCCTCACACTAGCGGCAACGTACCAAGAGACCCAGTACTTC. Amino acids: CASSLTLAATYQETQYF.

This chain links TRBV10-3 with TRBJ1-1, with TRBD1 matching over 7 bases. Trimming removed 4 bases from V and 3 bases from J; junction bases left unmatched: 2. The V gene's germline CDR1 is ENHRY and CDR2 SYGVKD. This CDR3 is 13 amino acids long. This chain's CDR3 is CAISADRDTEAFF. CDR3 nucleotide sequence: TGTGCCATCAGTGCTGACAGGGACACTGAAGCTTTCTTT.

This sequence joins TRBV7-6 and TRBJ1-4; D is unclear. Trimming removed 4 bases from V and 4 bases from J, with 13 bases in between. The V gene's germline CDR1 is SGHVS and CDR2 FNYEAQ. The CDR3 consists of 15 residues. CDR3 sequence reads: CASSSMWSVNEKLFF. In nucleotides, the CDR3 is TGTGCCAGCAGCTCAATGTGGTCGGTTAATGAAAAACTGTTTTTT.

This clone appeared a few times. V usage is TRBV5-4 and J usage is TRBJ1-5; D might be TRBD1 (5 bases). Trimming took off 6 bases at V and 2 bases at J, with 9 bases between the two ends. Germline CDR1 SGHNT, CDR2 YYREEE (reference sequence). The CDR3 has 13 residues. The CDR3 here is CASTDRRNQPQHF. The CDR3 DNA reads TGTGCCAGCACAGACAGACGCAATCAGCCCCAGCATTTT. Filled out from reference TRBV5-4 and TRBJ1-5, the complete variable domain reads ETGVTQSPTHLIKTRGQQVTLRCSSQSGHNTVSWYQQALGQGPQFIFQYYREEENGRGNFPPRFSGLQFPNYSSELNVNALELDDSALYLCASTDRRNQPQHFGDGTRLSIL.

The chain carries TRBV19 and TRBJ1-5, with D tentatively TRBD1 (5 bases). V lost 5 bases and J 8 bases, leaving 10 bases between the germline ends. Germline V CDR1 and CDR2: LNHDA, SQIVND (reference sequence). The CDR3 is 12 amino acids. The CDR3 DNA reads TGTGCCAGTAGTGCACCAGGGAAGCCCCAGCATTTT. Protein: CASSAPGKPQHF.

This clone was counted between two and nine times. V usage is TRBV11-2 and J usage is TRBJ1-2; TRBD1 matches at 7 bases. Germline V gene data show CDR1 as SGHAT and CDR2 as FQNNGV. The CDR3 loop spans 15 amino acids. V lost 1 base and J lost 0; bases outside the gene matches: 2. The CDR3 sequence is CASSLGTGANYGYTF. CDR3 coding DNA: TGTGCCAGCAGCTTAGGCACAGGGGCTAACTATGGCTACACCTTC.

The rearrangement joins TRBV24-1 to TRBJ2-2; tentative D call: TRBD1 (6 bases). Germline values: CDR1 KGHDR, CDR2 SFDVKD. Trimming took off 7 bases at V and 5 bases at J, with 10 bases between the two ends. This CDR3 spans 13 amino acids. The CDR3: CATSNTGTGELFF. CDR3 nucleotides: TGTGCCACCAGCAATACAGGGACCGGGGAGCTGTTTTTT.

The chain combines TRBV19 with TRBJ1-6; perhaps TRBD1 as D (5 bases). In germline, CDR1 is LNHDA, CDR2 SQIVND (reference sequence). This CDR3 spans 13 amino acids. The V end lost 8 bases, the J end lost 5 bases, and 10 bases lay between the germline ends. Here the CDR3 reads CASSQGDNSPLHF. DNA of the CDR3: TGTGCCAGTTCGCAGGGCGATAATTCACCCCTCCACTTT. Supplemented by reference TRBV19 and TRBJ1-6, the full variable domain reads DGGITQSPKYLFRKEGQNVTLSCEQNLNHDAMYWYRQDPGQGLRLIYYSQIVNDFQKGDIAEGYSVSREKKESFPLTVTSAQKNPTAFYLCASSQGDNSPLHFGNGTRLTVT.

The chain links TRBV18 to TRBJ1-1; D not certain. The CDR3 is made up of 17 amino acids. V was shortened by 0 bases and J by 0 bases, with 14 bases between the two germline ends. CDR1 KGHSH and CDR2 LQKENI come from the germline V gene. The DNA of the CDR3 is TGTGCCAGCTCACCACCACAGCCCTCGGGAATGAACACTGAAGCTTTCTTT. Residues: CASSPPQPSGMNTEAFF.

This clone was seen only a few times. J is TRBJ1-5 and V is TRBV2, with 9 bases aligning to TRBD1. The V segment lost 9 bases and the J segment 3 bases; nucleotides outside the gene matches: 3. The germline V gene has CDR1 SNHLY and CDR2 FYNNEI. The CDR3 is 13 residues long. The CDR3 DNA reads TGTGCCAGTTGGACAGGGGTCAATCAGCCCCAGCATTTT. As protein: CASWTGVNQPQHF.

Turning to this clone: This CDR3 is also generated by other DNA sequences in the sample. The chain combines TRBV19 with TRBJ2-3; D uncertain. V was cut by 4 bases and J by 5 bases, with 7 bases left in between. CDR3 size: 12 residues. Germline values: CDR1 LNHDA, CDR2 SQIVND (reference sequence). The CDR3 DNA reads TGTGCCAGTAGTAGAACTGGAGATACGCAGTATTTT. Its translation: CASSRTGDTQYF.

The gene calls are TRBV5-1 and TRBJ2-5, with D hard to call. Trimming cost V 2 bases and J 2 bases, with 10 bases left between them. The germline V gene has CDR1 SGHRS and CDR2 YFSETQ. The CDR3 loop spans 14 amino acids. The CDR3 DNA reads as TGCGCCAGCAGCTTCATGGCAGTTCAAGAGACCCAGTACTTC. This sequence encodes CASSFMAVQETQYF.

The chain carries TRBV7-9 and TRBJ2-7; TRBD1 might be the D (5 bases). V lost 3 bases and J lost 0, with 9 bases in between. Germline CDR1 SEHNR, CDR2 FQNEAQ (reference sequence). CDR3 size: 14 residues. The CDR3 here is CASSLQGASYEQYF. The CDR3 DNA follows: TGTGCCAGCAGCTTGCAGGGTGCCTCCTACGAGCAGTACTTC.

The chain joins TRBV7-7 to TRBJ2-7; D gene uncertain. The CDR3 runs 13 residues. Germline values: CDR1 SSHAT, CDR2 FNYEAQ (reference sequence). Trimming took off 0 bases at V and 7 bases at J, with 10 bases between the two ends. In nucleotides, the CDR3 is TGTGCCAGCAGCTTAGCTCCCTCGCGAGAGCAGTACTTC. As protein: CASSLAPSREQYF.

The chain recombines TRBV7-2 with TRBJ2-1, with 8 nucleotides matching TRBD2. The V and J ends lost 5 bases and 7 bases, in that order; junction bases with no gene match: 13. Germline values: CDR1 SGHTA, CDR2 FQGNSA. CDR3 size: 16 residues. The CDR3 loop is CASSISGTRGGNEQFF. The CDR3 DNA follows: TGTGCCAGCAGCATCTCCGGGACCCGGGGGGGTAATGAGCAGTTCTTC.

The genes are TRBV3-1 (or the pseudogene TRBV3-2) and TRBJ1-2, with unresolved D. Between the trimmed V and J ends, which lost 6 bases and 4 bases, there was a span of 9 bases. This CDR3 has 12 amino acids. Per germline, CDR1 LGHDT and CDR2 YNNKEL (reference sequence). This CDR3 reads CASSQEVYGYTF. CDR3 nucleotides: TGTGCCAGCAGTCAGGAGGTCTATGGCTACACCTTC.

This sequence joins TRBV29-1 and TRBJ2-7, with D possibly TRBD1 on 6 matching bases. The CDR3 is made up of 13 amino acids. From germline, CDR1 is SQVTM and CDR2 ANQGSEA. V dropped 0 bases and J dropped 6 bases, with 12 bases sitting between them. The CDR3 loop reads CSVEDHRVPEQYF. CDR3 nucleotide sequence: TGCAGCGTTGAAGATCACAGGGTACCCGAGCAGTACTTC.